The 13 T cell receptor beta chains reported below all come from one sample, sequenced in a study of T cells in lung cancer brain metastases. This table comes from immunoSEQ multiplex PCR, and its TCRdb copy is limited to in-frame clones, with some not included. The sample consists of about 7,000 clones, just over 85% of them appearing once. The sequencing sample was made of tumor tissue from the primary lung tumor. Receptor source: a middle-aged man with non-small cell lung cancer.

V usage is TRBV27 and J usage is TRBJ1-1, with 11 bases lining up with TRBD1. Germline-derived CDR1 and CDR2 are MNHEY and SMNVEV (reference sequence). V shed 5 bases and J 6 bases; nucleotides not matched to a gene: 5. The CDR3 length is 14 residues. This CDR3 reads CASSRGTGGAEAFF. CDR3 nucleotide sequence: TGTGCCAGCAGTCGAGGGACAGGGGGTGCTGAAGCTTTCTTT.

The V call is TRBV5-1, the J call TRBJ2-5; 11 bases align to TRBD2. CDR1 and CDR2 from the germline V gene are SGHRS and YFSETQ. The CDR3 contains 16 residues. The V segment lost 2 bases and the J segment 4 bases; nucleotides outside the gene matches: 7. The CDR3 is CASSLWGGLAGETQYF. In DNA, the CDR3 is TGCGCCAGCAGCTTATGGGGCGGACTAGCGGGAGAGACCCAGTACTTC.

The CDR3 loop is CASSFGTGVNEQYF. DNA for the CDR3: TGTGCCAGCAGTTTCGGGACAGGGGTTAACGAGCAGTACTTC. The rearrangement uses TRBV27 and TRBJ2-7; TRBD1 agrees at 10 bases. Germline V CDR1 and CDR2: MNHEY, SMNVEV (reference sequence). The CDR3 sequence is 14 residues long. The V and J ends lost 3 bases and 5 bases, in that order; junction bases with no gene match: 4.

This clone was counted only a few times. In DNA, the CDR3 is TGTGCCAGCAGTGGCCAGGGAGGGTCCGGCAATGAGCAGTTCTTC. It is translated as CASSGQGGSGNEQFF. The genes are TRBV2 and TRBJ2-1; 7 bases map to TRBD2. Germline values: CDR1 SNHLY, CDR2 FYNNEI. The junction had 9 bases not matched to a gene; V was cut back by 4 bases and J by 6 bases. The CDR3 length is 15 residues.

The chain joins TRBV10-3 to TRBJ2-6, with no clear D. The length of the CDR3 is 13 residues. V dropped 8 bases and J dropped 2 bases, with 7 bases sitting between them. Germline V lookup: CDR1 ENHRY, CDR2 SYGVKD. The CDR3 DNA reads TGTGCCATCGGGGTAGCTGGGGCCAACGTCCTGACTTTC. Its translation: CAIGVAGANVLTF.

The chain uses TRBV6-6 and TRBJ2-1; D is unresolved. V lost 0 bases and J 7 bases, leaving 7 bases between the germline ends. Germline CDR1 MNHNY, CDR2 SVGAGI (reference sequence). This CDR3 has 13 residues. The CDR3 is CASSYSIVNEQFF. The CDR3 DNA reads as TGTGCCAGCAGTTACTCGATAGTTAATGAGCAGTTCTTC.

The CDR3 sequence is CASTSSTGSYEQYF. Here the CDR3 DNA reads TGTGCCAGCACCTCCTCAACGGGCTCCTACGAGCAGTACTTC. The chain joins TRBV7-2 to TRBJ2-7; D is uncertain. There are 14 residues in the CDR3. Germline V CDR1 and CDR2: SGHTA, FQGNSA. V was clipped by 7 bases and J by 0 bases, with 13 bases between them.

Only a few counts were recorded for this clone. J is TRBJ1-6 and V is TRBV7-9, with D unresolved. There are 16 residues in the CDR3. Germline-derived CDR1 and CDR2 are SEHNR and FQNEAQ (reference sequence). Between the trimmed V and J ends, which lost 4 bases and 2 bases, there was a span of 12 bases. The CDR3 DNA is TGTGCCAGCAGCTCCCCGACAAGCCCCTATAATTCACCCCTCCACTTT. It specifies CASSSPTSPYNSPLHF.

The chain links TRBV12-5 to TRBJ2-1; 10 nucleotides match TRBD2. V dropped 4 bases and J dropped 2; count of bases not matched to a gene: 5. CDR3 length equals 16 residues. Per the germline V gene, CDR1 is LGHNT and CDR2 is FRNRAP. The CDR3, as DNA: TGTGCTAGTGGTTCTCCACTAGCGGGGACCTACAATGAGCAGTTCTTC. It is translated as CASGSPLAGTYNEQFF.

The DNA of the CDR3 is TGCGCCAGCAGCTTGTGGACAGGCCCCACTGAAGCTTTCTTT. As protein: CASSLWTGPTEAFF. This chain connects TRBV5-1 to TRBJ1-1; 7 bases fit TRBD1. The V gene's germline CDR1 is SGHRS and CDR2 YFSETQ. The CDR3 spans 14 residues. After removal of 1 base from V and 4 bases from J, the junction contained 4 bases not matched to a gene.

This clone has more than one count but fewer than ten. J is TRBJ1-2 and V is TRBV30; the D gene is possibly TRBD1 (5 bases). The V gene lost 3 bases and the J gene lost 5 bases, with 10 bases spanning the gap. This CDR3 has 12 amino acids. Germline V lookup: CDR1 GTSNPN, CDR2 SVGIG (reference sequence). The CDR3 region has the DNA TGTGCCTGGAGAAAAGACAGTTATGGCTACACCTTC. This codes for CAWRKDSYGYTF. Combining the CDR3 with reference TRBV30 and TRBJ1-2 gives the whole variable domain SQTIHQWPATLVQPVGSPLSLECTVEGTSNPNLYWYRQAAGRGLQLLFYSVGIGQISSEVPQNLSASRPQDRQFILSSKKLLLSDSGFYLCAWRKDSYGYTFGSGTRLTVV.

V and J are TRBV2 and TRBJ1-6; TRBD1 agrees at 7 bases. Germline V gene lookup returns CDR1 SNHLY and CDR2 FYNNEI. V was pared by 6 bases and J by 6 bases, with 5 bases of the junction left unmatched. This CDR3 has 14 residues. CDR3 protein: CASRYRGFNSPLHF. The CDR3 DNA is TGTGCCAGCAGGTACAGGGGATTTAATTCACCCCTCCACTTT.

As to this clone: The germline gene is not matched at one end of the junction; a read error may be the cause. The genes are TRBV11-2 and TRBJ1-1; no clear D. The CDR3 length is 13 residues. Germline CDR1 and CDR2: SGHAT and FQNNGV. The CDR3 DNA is TGTGCCAGCAGCCGGGAGGGCAGGACCCCGCCATCGTTT. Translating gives CASSREGRTPPSF. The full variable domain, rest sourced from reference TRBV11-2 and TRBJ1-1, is EAGVAQSPRYKIIEKRQSVAFWCNPISGHATLYWYQQILGQGPKLLIQFQNNGVVDDSQLPKDRFSAERLKGVDSTLKIQPAKLEDSAVYLCASSREGRTPPSFGQGTRLTVV.